The rows below give T cell receptor beta chains drawn from one sample of a study of cytomegalovirus exposure and HLA in healthy donors. Generated by immunoSEQ multiplex PCR, the TCRdb table keeps only in-frame clones and is missing some. The sample has 100,000 to 150,000 clones, around 77% seen once; the top ten hold roughly 3.9%. Sequencing was done on a sample of PBMCs. The source of these receptors is a male donor in good health and CMV-seropositive. The CDR3 runs from the conserved cysteine through the conserved F or W. The D gene is left open where the match is weak. The size entry is marked missing in some rows and otherwise reads once, few, many or a size class.

j_call d_call v_call clone_size cdr3_aa cdr3_nt
TRBJ1-2 TRBD1 TRBV11-2 - CASSLAGGVGYTF TGTGCCAGCAGCTTAGCAGGGGGAGTTGGCTACACCTTC
TRBJ2-3 - TRBV27 - CASSLGGGLYTQYF TGTGCCAGCAGTTTAGGGGGGGGGCTCTATACGCAGTATTTT
TRBJ2-1 - TRBV6-1 few CASRARGREYNEQFF TGTGCCAGCAGGGCCCGGGGTAGGGAGTACAATGAGCAGTTCTTC
TRBJ2-4 - TRBV16 - CASSQTMGEVSQYF TGTGCCAGCAGCCAAACGATGGGGGAGGTCAGTCAGTACTTC
TRBJ1-5 - TRBV19 - CASSISPGALNQPQHF TGTGCCAGTAGTATTAGTCCCGGTGCTCTCAATCAGCCCCAGCATTTT
TRBJ1-2 - TRBV28 - CASSLGGGYTF TGTGCCAGCAGTTTAGGTGGCGGCTACACCTTC
TRBJ2-6 - TRBV28 - CASSLTGTGANVLTF TGTGCCAGCAGTTTAACGGGAACTGGGGCCAACGTCCTGACTTTC
TRBJ2-6 TRBD1 TRBV28 - CASLTGGTGANGLTF TGTGCCAGCTTAACAGGGGGAACTGGGGCCAACGGCCTGACTTTC
TRBJ2-7 TRBD1 TRBV25-1 - CASSVFGTGDYEQYF TGTGCCAGCAGTGTTTTCGGGACAGGGGACTACGAGCAGTACTTC
TRBJ1-5 - TRBV2 - CASKVQGMSNQPQHF TGTGCCAGCAAGGTTCAGGGTATGAGCAATCAGCCCCAGCATTTT
TRBJ1-1 - TRBV11-2 - CASSLNSHTEAFF TGTGCCAGCAGCTTAAACAGCCACACTGAAGCTTTCTTT
TRBJ1-1 - TRBV5-1 - CASSLGFSEAFF TGCGCCAGCAGCTTGGGCTTTTCTGAGGCTTTCTTT
TRBJ2-5 - TRBV5-1 - CASSGAGGETQYF TGCGCCAGCAGCGGCGCGGGCGGAGAGACCCAGTACTTC
TRBJ1-5 - TRBV5-1 few CASSLVPGNQPQHF TGCGCCAGCAGCTTGGTACCGGGCAATCAGCCCCAGCATTTT
TRBJ1-5 - TRBV6-6 once CASDYTSSNQPQHF TGTGCCAGCGACTATACATCTAGCAATCAGCCCCAGCATTTT
TRBJ1-2 TRBD1 TRBV28 once CASSFVGRDSDGYTF TGTGCCAGCAGCTTTGTGGGAAGGGACAGCGATGGCTACACCTTC
TRBJ1-4 TRBD1 TRBV2 - CASSERDRGSEKLFF TGTGCCAGCAGTGAGAGGGACAGGGGGAGTGAAAAACTGTTTTTT
TRBJ2-5 - TRBV7-6 once CASSSLGGADGETQYF TGTGCCAGCAGCTCCTTAGGGGGGGCGGACGGAGAGACCCAGTACTTC
TRBJ2-1 TRBD2 TRBV13 - CASSLARGLGPYNEQFF TGTGCCAGCAGCTTAGCAAGGGGACTAGGGCCCTACAATGAGCAGTTCTTC
TRBJ2-3 TRBD2 TRBV5-4 - CASSRGGGGTDTQYF TGTGCCAGCAGCCGAGGCGGGGGGGGAACAGATACGCAGTATTTT
TRBJ2-7 TRBD1 TRBV7-9 - CASSPGQVRYEQYF TGTGCCAGCAGCCCAGGACAGGTTCGCTACGAGCAGTACTTC
TRBJ1-6 TRBD1 TRBV10-3 - CAISASTGQLNSPLHF TGTGCCATCAGTGCATCGACGGGACAGCTCAATTCACCCCTCCACTTT
TRBJ1-1 - TRBV6-1 - CASNGEFAEAFF TGTGCCAGCAACGGGGAGTTTGCTGAAGCTTTCTTT
TRBJ2-7 TRBD1 TRBV6-4 - CASSQGQGYEQYF TGTGCCAGTTCCCAGGGACAGGGCTACGAGCAGTACTTC
TRBJ2-7 TRBD2 TRBV6-5 - CASSYSRLAGEQYF TGTGCCAGCAGTTACTCGAGACTAGCGGGTGAGCAGTACTTC
TRBJ1-5 TRBD1 TRBV15 - CATSRDMTGTQPQHF TGTGCCACCAGCAGAGATATGACAGGGACTCAGCCCCAGCATTTT
TRBJ2-1 TRBD2 TRBV28 - CASSHLAVGTYNEQFF TGTGCCAGCAGTCATCTAGCGGTCGGAACCTACAATGAGCAGTTCTTC
TRBJ2-7 TRBD1 TRBV7-9 - CSSSLSWDRGVYEQYF TGTTCCAGCAGCTTAAGTTGGGACAGGGGGGTGTACGAGCAGTACTTC
TRBJ2-7 TRBD2 TRBV11-2 - CASSLSVSGNEQYF TGTGCCAGCAGCTTATCAGTTAGCGGGAACGAGCAGTACTTC
TRBJ2-4 - TRBV6-6 - CASSDSSNSQYF TGTGCCAGCTCGGACAGCTCAAACAGTCAGTACTTC
TRBJ1-5 - TRBV28 - CASSFPGVHQPQHF TGTGCCAGCAGTTTTCCGGGGGTGCATCAGCCCCAGCATTTT
TRBJ2-3 - TRBV28 - CASSPSGWNAGTDTQYF TGTGCCAGCAGTCCCTCCGGATGGAACGCGGGCACAGATACGCAGTATTTT
TRBJ2-5 TRBD1 TRBV9 - CASSVAGTGIQETQYF TGTGCCAGCAGCGTAGCTGGGACAGGGATCCAAGAGACCCAGTACTTC
TRBJ1-6 TRBD1 TRBV5-1 - CASSLLTGDSPLHF TGCGCCAGCAGCTTGTTAACAGGGGATTCACCCCTCCACTTT
TRBJ2-7 TRBD1 TRBV28 - CASSPPGQGAGEQYF TGTGCCAGCAGTCCGCCGGGACAGGGGGCGGGAGAGCAGTACTTC
TRBJ1-1 TRBD1 TRBV18 - CATSDRVGTEAFF TGTGCCACCTCCGACAGGGTGGGCACTGAAGCTTTCTTT
TRBJ1-1 - TRBV2 - CASSDKNTEAFF TGTGCCAGCAGTGACAAGAACACTGAAGCTTTCTTT
TRBJ1-6 - TRBV15 - CATSRGVNNSPLHF TGTGCCACCAGCAGAGGCGTAAATAATTCACCCCTCCACTTT
TRBJ2-3 TRBD2 TRBV27 - CASSLVLAGGITYTQYF TGTGCCAGCAGTTTAGTCCTAGCGGGGGGGATCACATATACGCAGTATTTT
TRBJ1-2 - TRBV2 - CASSLSQGGYGYTF TGTGCCAGCAGTTTAAGTCAGGGTGGCTATGGCTACACCTTC